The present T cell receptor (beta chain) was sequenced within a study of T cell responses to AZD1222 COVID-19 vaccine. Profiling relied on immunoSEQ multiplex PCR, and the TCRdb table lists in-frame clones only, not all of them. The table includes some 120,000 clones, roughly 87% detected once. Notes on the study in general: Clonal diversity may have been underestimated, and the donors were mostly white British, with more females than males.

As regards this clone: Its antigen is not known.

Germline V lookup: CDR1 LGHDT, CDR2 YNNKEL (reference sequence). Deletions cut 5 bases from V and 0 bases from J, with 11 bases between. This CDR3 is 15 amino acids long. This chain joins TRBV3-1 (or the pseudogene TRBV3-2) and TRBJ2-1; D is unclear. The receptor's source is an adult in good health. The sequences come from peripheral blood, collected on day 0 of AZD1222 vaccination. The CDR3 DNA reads TGTGCCAGCAGCGAGACCGTTGACTCCTACAATGAGCAGTTCTTC. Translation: CASSETVDSYNEQFF.